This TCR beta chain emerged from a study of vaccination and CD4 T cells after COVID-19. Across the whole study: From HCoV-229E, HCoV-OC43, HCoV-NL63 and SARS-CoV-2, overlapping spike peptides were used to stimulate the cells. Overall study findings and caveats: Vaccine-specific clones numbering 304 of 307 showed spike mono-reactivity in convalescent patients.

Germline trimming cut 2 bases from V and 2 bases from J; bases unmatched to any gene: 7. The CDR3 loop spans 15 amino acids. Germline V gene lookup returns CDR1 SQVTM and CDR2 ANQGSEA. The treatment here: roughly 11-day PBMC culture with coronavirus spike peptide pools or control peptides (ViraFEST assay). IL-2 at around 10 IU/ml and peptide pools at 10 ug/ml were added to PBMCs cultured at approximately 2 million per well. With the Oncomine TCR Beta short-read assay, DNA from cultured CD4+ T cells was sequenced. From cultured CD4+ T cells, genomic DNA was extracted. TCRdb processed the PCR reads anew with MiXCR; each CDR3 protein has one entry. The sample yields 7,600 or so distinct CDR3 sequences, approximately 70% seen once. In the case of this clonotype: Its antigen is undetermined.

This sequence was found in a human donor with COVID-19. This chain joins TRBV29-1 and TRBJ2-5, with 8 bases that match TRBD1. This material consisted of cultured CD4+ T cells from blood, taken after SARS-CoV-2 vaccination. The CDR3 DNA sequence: TGCAGCGTTGAACCCCGGACAGGGTGGCAAGAGACCCAGTACTTC. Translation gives CSVEPRTGWQETQYF.